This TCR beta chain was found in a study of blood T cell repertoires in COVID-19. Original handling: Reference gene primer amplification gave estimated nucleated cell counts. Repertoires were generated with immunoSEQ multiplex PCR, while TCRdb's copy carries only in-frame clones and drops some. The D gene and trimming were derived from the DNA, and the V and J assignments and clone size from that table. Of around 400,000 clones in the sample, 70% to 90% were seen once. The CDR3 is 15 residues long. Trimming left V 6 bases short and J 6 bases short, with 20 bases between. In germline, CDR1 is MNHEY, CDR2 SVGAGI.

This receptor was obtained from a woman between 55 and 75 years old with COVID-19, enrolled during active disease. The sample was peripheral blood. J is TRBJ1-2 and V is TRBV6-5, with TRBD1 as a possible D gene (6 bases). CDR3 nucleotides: TGTGCCAGCAGCCTGGGGGACAATTGGCCCAATGGCTACACCTTC. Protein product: CASSLGDNWPNGYTF.